This T cell receptor beta chain originates from a study of control samples from healthy donors and cancer patients. CDR1 MDHEN and CDR2 SYDVKM come from the germline V gene. This CDR3 is built from 15 residues. The V segment lost 5 bases and the J segment 1 base; nucleotides outside the gene matches: 4. The table came from immunoSEQ multiplex PCR; TCRdb's copy has only in-frame clones and leaves some out. Seen here are around 84,000 clones, 91% observed once, and the top ten hold 15% to 18%. The sequence was collected from a man aged 25-40 years in good health. Input material: blood. The genes are TRBV28 and TRBJ2-1; 8 nucleotides agree with TRBD2. The CDR3 spells CASSPGGRSYNEQFF. CDR3 DNA sequence: TGTGCCAGCAGTCCGGGGGGGCGATCCTACAATGAGCAGTTCTTC.